This TCR beta chain was identified in a study of shared clonotypes between healthy human individuals. Study-wide findings and caveats: Richness estimates generally favored naive over memory subsets.

As concerns this clone: The target antigen is unknown.

Replicate sorted-subset PCRs were loaded with approximately 190 ng DNA, approximately 31,000 T cell genomes. TCRdb keeps only in-frame clones here, not all; method: immunoSEQ multiplex PCR. The table lists millions of clones, about 95% of them singletons. Trimming shortened V by 3 bases and J by 1 base, and 9 bases separated the two germline ends. CDR1 and CDR2 (germline): KGHSH, LQKENI. This CDR3 region has 14 residues. The naive CD8 fraction comprised CD45RO-negative cells positively selected for CCR7 and excluded terminally differentiated effector memory CD45RA+ cells. Every donor was a Caucasian adult from Nashville, Tennessee.

This TCR was sampled from a man in his late teens or twenties in good health. The sample was naive CD8+ T cells sorted from blood. This chain links TRBV18 with TRBJ1-1; perhaps TRBD1 as D (5 bases). DNA of the CDR3: TGTGCCAGCTCACCGGGGGATCGGAACACTGAAGCTTTCTTT. Residues: CASSPGDRNTEAFF.